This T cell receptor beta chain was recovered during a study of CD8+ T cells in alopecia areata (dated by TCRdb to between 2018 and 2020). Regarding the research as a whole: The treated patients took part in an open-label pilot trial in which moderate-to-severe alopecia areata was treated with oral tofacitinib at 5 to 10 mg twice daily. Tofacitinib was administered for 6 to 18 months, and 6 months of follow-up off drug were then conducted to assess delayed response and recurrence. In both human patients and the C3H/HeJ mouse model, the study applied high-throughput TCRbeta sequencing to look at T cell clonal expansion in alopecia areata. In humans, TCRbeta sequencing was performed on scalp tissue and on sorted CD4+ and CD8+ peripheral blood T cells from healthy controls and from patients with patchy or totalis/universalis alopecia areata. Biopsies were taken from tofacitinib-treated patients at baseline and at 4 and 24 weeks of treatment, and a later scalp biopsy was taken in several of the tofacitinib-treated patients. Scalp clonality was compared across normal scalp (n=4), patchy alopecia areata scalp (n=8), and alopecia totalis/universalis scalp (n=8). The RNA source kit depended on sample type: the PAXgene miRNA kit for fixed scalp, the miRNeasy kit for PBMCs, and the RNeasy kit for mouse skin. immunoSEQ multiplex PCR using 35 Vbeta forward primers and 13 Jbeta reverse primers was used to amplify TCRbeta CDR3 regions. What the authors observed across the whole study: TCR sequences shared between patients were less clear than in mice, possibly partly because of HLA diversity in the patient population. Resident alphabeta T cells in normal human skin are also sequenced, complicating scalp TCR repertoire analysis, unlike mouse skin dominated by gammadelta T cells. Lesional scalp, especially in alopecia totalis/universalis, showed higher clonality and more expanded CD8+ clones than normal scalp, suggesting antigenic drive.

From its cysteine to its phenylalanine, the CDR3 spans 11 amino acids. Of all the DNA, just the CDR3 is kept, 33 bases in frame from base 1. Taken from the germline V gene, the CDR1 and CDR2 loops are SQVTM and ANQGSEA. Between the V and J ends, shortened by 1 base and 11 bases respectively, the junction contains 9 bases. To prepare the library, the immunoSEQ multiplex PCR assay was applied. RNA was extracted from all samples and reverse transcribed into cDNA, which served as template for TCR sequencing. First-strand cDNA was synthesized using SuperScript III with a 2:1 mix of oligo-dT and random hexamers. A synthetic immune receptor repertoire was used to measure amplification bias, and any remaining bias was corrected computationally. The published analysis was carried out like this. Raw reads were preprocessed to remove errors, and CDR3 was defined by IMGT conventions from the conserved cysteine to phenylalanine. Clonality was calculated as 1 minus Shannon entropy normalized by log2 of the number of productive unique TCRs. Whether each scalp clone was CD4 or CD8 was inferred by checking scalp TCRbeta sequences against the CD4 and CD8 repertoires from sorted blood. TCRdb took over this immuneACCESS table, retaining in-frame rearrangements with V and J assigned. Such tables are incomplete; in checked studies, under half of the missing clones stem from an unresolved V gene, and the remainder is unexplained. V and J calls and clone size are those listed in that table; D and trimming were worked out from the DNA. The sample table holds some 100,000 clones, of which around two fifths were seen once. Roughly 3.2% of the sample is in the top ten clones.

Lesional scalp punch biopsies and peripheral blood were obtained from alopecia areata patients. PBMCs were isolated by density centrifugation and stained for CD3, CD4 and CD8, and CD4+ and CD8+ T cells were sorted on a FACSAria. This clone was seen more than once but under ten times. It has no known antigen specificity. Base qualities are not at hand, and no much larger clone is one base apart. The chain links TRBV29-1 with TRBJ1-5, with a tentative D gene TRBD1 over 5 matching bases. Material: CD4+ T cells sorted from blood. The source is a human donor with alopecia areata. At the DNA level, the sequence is TGCAGCGTTGAAGTCGGGGGGGCCCAGCATTTT. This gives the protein CSVEVGGAQHF.